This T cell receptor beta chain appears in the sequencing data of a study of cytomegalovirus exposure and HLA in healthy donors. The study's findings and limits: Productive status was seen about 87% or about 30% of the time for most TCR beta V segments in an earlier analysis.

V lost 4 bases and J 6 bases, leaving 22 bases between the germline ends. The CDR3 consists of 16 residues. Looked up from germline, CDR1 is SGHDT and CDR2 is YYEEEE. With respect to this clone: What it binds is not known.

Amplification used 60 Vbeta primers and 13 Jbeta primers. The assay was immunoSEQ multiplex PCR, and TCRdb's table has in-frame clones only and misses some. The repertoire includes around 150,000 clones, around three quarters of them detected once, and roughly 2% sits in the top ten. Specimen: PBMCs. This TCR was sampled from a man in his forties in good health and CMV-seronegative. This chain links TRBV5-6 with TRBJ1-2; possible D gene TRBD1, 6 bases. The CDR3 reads CASSRKRGAEFHGYTF. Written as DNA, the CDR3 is TGTGCCAGCAGCCGGAAACGGGGGGCGGAATTCCATGGCTACACCTTC. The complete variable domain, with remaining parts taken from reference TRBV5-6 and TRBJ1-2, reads DAGVTQSPTHLIKTRGQQVTLRCSPKSGHDTVSWYQQALGQGPQFIFQYYEEEERQRGNFPDRFSGHQFPNYSSELNVNALLLGDSALYLCASSRKRGAEFHGYTFGSGTRLTVV.